Listed here are 26 T cell receptor beta chains from one sample, sequenced in a study of T cell repertoires in cytomegalovirus infection. TCRdb re-analysed the reads in MiXCR, keeping a single row per CDR3 protein. Here the sample spans fewer than 550,000 distinct CDR3 sequences, 26% being singletons. The sequenced sample was PBMCs. The receptors originated from a human donor in good health (CMV status not recorded). Some clones in this sample may be carry-over from other donors' samples.

V and J are TRBV12-3 or TRBV12-4 and TRBJ1-4; 9 bases match TRBD1. There are 14 residues in the CDR3. Unmatched junction bases numbered 6, after V lost 6 bases and J lost 7 bases. CDR3 residues: CASSWGQGGEKLFF. The CDR3 DNA reads TGTGCCAGCAGCTGGGGACAGGGAGGTGAAAAACTGTTTTTT.

This clonotype was observed a few times. The chain combines TRBV6-1 with TRBJ1-5; D gene uncertain. V shed 4 bases and J shed 4 bases, with 11 bases lying between them. CDR1 and CDR2 (germline): MNHNS, SASEGT. This CDR3 has 14 amino acids. CDR3 DNA: TGTGCCAGCAGTGCCGGGATCCTTAATCAGCCCCAGCATTTT. Its translation: CASSAGILNQPQHF.

This clonotype turned up a few times. V usage is TRBV15 and J usage is TRBJ2-1; 10 bases are shared with TRBD1. V lost 6 bases to trimming and J lost 7 bases; unmatched junction nucleotides: 0. The germline V gene has CDR1 LNHNV and CDR2 YYDKDF (reference sequence). The CDR3 is 12 residues long. CDR3 in amino acids: CATRDRGNEQFF. CDR3 coding DNA: TGTGCCACCAGGGACAGGGGGAATGAGCAGTTCTTC.

This sequence joins TRBV28 and TRBJ2-1; tentative D call: TRBD2 (6 bases). V was cut by 4 bases and J by 3 bases, with 10 bases left in between. Per germline, CDR1 MDHEN and CDR2 SYDVKM. The CDR3 length is 14 residues. CDR3 nucleotide sequence: TGTGCCAGCAGTTGGCGGGGATACTACAATGAGCAGTTCTTC. It translates to CASSWRGYYNEQFF.

This clonotype appeared many times. The chain is built from TRBV7-2 and TRBJ2-7; 8 bases align to TRBD2. Losses at the gene ends were 7 bases for V and 2 bases for J; bases not matched to a gene: 13. This CDR3 has 16 amino acids. The germline CDR1 and CDR2 sequences are SGHTA and FQGNSA. CDR3 nucleotide sequence: TGTGCCAGCAACGGGAAAGCGGGAGCGGTTCCCTACGAGCAGTACTTC. Encoded protein: CASNGKAGAVPYEQYF.

This chain uses TRBV5-5 with TRBJ2-1; D remains unclear. Between the trimmed V and J ends, which lost 1 base and 0 bases, there was a span of 8 bases. CDR1 SGHKS and CDR2 YYEKEE come from the germline V gene (reference sequence). This CDR3 has 15 residues. The CDR3 here is CASSLLQLSYNEQFF. CDR3 in DNA: TGTGCCAGCAGCTTGTTACAACTCTCCTACAATGAGCAGTTCTTC.

This clonotype was detected ten times or more. V is TRBV27 and J is TRBJ1-2; possible D gene TRBD1, 5 bases. The V gene lost 0 bases and the J gene lost 4 bases, with 9 bases spanning the gap. Germline CDR1 MNHEY, CDR2 SMNVEV (reference sequence). The CDR3 is 14 residues long. CDR3 region: CASSLSTGSYGYTF. In DNA form, the CDR3 reads TGTGCCAGCAGTTTATCAACAGGATCCTATGGCTACACCTTC.

The rearrangement links TRBV5-6 to TRBJ1-1, with TRBD1 matching 9 bases. After removal of 0 bases from V and 1 base from J, the junction contained 10 bases not matched to a gene. The CDR3 is made up of 18 amino acids. Per germline, CDR1 SGHDT and CDR2 YYEEEE. CDR3 amino acids: CASSLAAGTGLPNTEAFF. CDR3 coding DNA: TGTGCCAGCAGCTTGGCGGCCGGGACAGGGCTCCCGAACACTGAAGCTTTCTTT. Looking up the rest from reference TRBV5-6 and TRBJ1-1 gives the full variable domain: DAGVTQSPTHLIKTRGQQVTLRCSPKSGHDTVSWYQQALGQGPQFIFQYYEEEERQRGNFPDRFSGHQFPNYSSELNVNALLLGDSALYLCASSLAAGTGLPNTEAFFGQGTRLTVV.

This chain uses TRBV4-3 with TRBJ2-4; 10 nucleotides agree with TRBD2. The CDR3 runs 20 residues. Germline V lookup: CDR1 LGHNA, CDR2 YSLEER. With V trimmed by 0 bases and J by 0 bases, 11 bases remained unmatched. The CDR3 sequence: CASSQDLLAGPDRAKNIQYF. DNA for the CDR3: TGCGCCAGCAGCCAAGACTTACTAGCGGGACCAGACCGAGCCAAAAACATTCAGTACTTC.

A word on this clonotype: A much larger clone sits a single nucleotide away, making a read error possible. The V call is TRBV28, the J call TRBJ2-7, with D perhaps TRBD1 or TRBD2 (5 bases each). CDR3 size: 13 residues. CDR1 MDHEN and CDR2 SYDVKM come from the germline V gene. CDR3 DNA: TGTGCCAGCAAAGGGGCAGCTGACTACGAGCAGTGCTTC. This codes for CASKGAADYEQCF. Based on the CDR3 plus reference TRBV28 and TRBJ2-7, the full variable domain is DVKVTQSSRYLVKRTGEKVFLECVQDMDHENMFWYRQDPGLGLRLIYFSYDVKMKEKGDIPEGYSVSREKKERFSLILESASTNQTSMYLCASKGAADYEQCFGPGTRLTVT.

The chain joins TRBV6-6 to TRBJ1-5; 11 bases line up with TRBD1. The CDR3 length is 15 residues. CDR1 MNHNY and CDR2 SVGAGI come from the germline V gene (reference sequence). Trimming took 6 bases from V and 5 from J; bases not matched to a gene: 6. CDR3 in DNA: TGTGCCAGCAGGGCGGGACAGGGGGTAGATCAGCCCCAGCATTTT. Translation: CASRAGQGVDQPQHF.

This clonotype was seen a few times. The V gene is TRBV19, the J gene TRBJ2-5; 13 nucleotides align to TRBD2. Germline V gene lookup returns CDR1 LNHDA and CDR2 SQIVND (reference sequence). Trimming cost V 7 bases and J 4 bases; bases outside gene matches: 6. This CDR3 has 15 residues. For the CDR3, the DNA is TGTGCCAGTACCAGGACTAGCGGGAGTTCAGAGACCCAGTACTTC. Encoded protein: CASTRTSGSSETQYF.

Only a few counts were recorded for this clonotype. V is TRBV20-1 and J is TRBJ1-2; perhaps TRBD1 as D (5 bases). The length of the CDR3 is 13 residues. Germline V lookup: CDR1 DFQATT, CDR2 SNEGSKA (reference sequence). The V end lost 2 bases, the J end lost 4 bases, and 11 bases lay between the germline ends. The CDR3 DNA is TGCAGTGCTAGACGGGCAGGGTCCTATGGCTACACCTTC. Its protein product is CSARRAGSYGYTF.

The chain recombines TRBV6-5 with TRBJ1-1; unclear D gene. This CDR3 contains 14 residues. CDR1 and CDR2 from the germline V gene are MNHEY and SVGAGI. The V and J ends lost 0 bases and 1 base respectively, with 6 bases between them. The DNA of the CDR3 is TGTGCCAGCAGTTACTCACATAAGAACACTGAAGCTTTCTTT. Translating it yields CASSYSHKNTEAFF.

In its sample, this clonotype was seen many times. V is TRBV2 and J is TRBJ2-1; TRBD1 agrees at 7 bases. The germline gives CDR1 SNHLY, CDR2 FYNNEI. The length of the CDR3 is 14 residues. V lost 6 bases to trimming and J lost 2 bases; unmatched junction nucleotides: 4. In DNA form, the CDR3 reads TGTGCCAGCAGGGGACAGACCGCCTACAATGAGCAGTTCTTC. Amino acids: CASRGQTAYNEQFF.

The table lists this clonotype with many counts. The rearrangement joins TRBV11-2 to TRBJ1-6; 7 nucleotides match TRBD1. V lost 5 bases and J lost 10; bases outside the gene matches: 11. This CDR3 comprises 15 residues. Germline CDR1 is SGHAT and CDR2 is FQNNGV. CDR3 region: CASSLGQEKRSPLHF. CDR3 sequence (DNA): TGTGCCAGCAGCCTTGGACAGGAGAAACGATCACCCCTCCACTTT.

This clonotype has at least ten counts. The chain employs TRBV7-6 and TRBJ2-3, with 14 nucleotides matching TRBD2. V lost 1 base and J lost 2; bases outside the gene matches: 11. This CDR3 has 20 residues. In germline, CDR1 is SGHVS, CDR2 FNYEAQ. The CDR3 region has the DNA TGTGCCAGCAGCTTAGGACTAGCGGGAGGGCCGAACCCCCCCACAGATACGCAGTATTTT. It specifies CASSLGLAGGPNPPTDTQYF.

This chain connects TRBV20-1 to TRBJ1-2; D gene uncertain. CDR3 length: 13 residues. The V gene's germline CDR1 is DFQATT and CDR2 SNEGSKA (reference sequence). The V end lost 5 bases, the J end lost 0 bases, and 10 bases lay between the germline ends. CDR3 nucleotides: TGCAGTGCTTGGACCGATTCTAACTATGGCTACACCTTC. Translating gives CSAWTDSNYGYTF.

Only a few counts were recorded for this clonotype. The J gene is TRBJ2-1, the V gene TRBV7-9; 12 bases match TRBD2. The germline V gene has CDR1 SEHNR and CDR2 FQNEAQ (reference sequence). V lost 2 bases and J lost 5; bases outside the gene matches: 7. CDR3 size: 17 residues. CDR3: CASSLPLAGGPHNEQFF. The CDR3 bases are TGTGCCAGCAGCTTACCGCTAGCGGGAGGGCCGCACAATGAGCAGTTCTTC. Filled out from reference TRBV7-9 and TRBJ2-1, the complete variable domain reads DTGVSQNPRHKITKRGQNVTFRCDPISEHNRLYWYRQTLGQGPEFLTYFQNEAQLEKSRLLSDRFSAERPKGSFSTLEIQRTEQGDSAMYLCASSLPLAGGPHNEQFFGPGTRLTVL.

This chain connects TRBV19 to TRBJ1-1; D remains unclear. The V end lost 6 bases, the J end lost 0 bases, and 11 bases lay between the germline ends. Germline V lookup: CDR1 LNHDA, CDR2 SQIVND (reference sequence). CDR3 length: 14 residues. CDR3 amino acids: CASSTEGLNTEAFF. The CDR3 DNA reads as TGTGCCAGTAGCACAGAAGGCTTGAACACTGAAGCTTTCTTT.

The genes are TRBV30 and TRBJ1-2, with D hard to call. Trimming pared 0 bases from V and 4 bases from J, leaving 12 bases between. The CDR3 spans 14 residues. Germline V gene sequence: CDR1 GTSNPN, CDR2 SVGIG (reference sequence). The CDR3 loop reads CAWSVTGIGYGYTF. The CDR3 DNA is TGTGCCTGGAGTGTAACTGGGATTGGCTATGGCTACACCTTC.

This clonotype has more than one count but fewer than ten. The rearrangement uses TRBV25-1 and TRBJ1-2, with D possibly matching TRBD1 (5 bases). The CDR3 extends over 14 amino acids. CDR1 MGHDK and CDR2 SYGVNS come from the germline V gene. V lost 5 bases and J 0 bases, leaving 10 bases between the germline ends. The DNA for the CDR3 is TGTGCCAGCAGTACAGGCGGCTCTAACTATGGCTACACCTTC. Encoded protein: CASSTGGSNYGYTF.

This clonotype was recorded a few times. The rearrangement uses TRBV14 and TRBJ2-6, with unresolved D. The V end was cut by 3 bases, the J end by 0 bases, with 3 bases between. CDR3 length: 14 amino acids. Germline V CDR1 and CDR2: SGHDN, FVKESK. The DNA of the CDR3 is TGTGCCAGCAGCCACCACTCTGGGGCCAACGTCCTGACTTTC. Translating gives CASSHHSGANVLTF.

This clonotype occurred a few times. V gene TRBV6-6 combines with J gene TRBJ2-3, with 12 bases aligning to TRBD2. Germline V gene sequence: CDR1 MNHNY, CDR2 SVGAGI (reference sequence). V shed 0 bases and J 5 bases; nucleotides not matched to a gene: 3. CDR3 length: 16 amino acids. CDR3 sequence: CASSYSTSGSLDTQYF. In DNA form, the CDR3 reads TGTGCCAGCAGTTACTCGACTAGCGGGAGCCTAGATACGCAGTATTTT.

The rearrangement uses TRBV20-1 and TRBJ2-3; D call uncertain. V shed 5 bases and J shed 6 bases, with 9 bases lying between them. Looked up from germline, CDR1 is DFQATT and CDR2 is SNEGSKA (reference sequence). The CDR3 is 11 residues long. The DNA for the CDR3 is TGCAGTGCTGCCGAGTTTGATACGCAGTATTTT. This encodes CSAAEFDTQYF.

This clonotype was detected a few times. This chain uses TRBV6-2 or TRBV6-3 with TRBJ2-1; D call uncertain. The V end lost 6 bases, the J end lost 4 bases, and 10 bases lay between the germline ends. The length of the CDR3 is 13 residues. Germline lookup yields CDR1 MNHEY and CDR2 SVGEGT. This CDR3 reads CASRTGHYNEQFF. The CDR3 DNA is TGTGCCAGCAGAACCGGCCATTACAATGAGCAGTTCTTC.